This T cell receptor beta chain was found in a study of identical twins. TCRdb called the 5' RACE reads again in MiXCR, with one record for every CDR3 protein. The repertoire consists of 400,000 to 500,000 distinct CDR3 sequences, with 18% occurring once and the leading ten covering roughly 12%. Germline V gives CDR1 SEHNR, CDR2 FQNEAQ (reference sequence). This CDR3 has 16 amino acids. After removal of 5 bases from V and 4 bases from J, the junction contained 8 bases not matched to a gene. Only a few counts were recorded for this clonotype. Every sampled donor was Caucasian and healthy. Source material: naive T cells sorted from blood. This chain connects TRBV7-9 to TRBJ2-1; 10 bases match TRBD2. The origin of this receptor is a man between 45 and 60 years old in good health. The CDR3 DNA reads as TGTGCCAGCAGCCCCTCTAAACTAGCGGGATACAATGAGCAGTTCTTC. Its protein is CASSPSKLAGYNEQFF. The full variable domain, in which reference TRBV7-9 and TRBJ2-1 provide the parts outside the CDR3, is DTGVSQNPRHKITKRGQNVTFRCDPISEHNRLYWYRQTLGQGPEFLTYFQNEAQLEKSRLLSDRFSAERPKGSFSTLEIQRTEQGDSAMYLCASSPSKLAGYNEQFFGPGTRLTVL.